Below, 8 T cell receptor beta chains from the same sample are listed, as sequenced in a study of shared clonotypes between healthy human individuals. Cells designated naive CD8 were CD45RO-negative and were positively selected for CCR7, with terminally differentiated effector memory CD45RA+ cells excluded. Sequenced by immunoSEQ multiplex PCR; TCRdb stores in-frame clones only, minus some. The sample lists 1.5 million to 2.5 million clones; approximately 94% were seen once. Sequences were obtained from naive CD8+ T cells sorted from blood. Every receptor here comes from a young man in good health.

This chain connects TRBV10-1 to TRBJ2-2; no firm D call. The CDR3 consists of 15 residues. Trimming shortened V by 0 bases and J by 3 bases, and 8 bases separated the two germline ends. Germline-derived CDR1 and CDR2 are WNHNN and SYGVQD (reference sequence). The CDR3 bases are TGCGCCAGCAGTGAGTCGGTCATATACACCGGGGAGCTGTTTTTT. Protein sequence: CASSESVIYTGELFF.

This chain joins TRBV5-4 and TRBJ2-1; D may be TRBD2 (6 bases). The CDR3 is 16 amino acids. Trimming stripped 0 bases from V and 4 bases from J, with 14 bases between. Germline values: CDR1 SGHNT, CDR2 YYREEE (reference sequence). This CDR3 is CASSLGAGGVYNEQFF. In nucleotides, the CDR3 is TGTGCCAGCAGCTTGGGGGCAGGAGGGGTATACAATGAGCAGTTCTTC.

V and J are TRBV7-8 and TRBJ2-6; D is possibly TRBD1 (6 bases). In germline, CDR1 is SGHVS, CDR2 FQNEAQ. This CDR3 region has 18 residues. V lost 1 base and J 3 bases, leaving 16 bases between the germline ends. CDR3: CASSLEAGAGVGANVLTF. The CDR3 DNA reads as TGTGCCAGCAGCTTAGAGGCAGGGGCGGGTGTTGGGGCCAACGTCCTGACTTTC.

This clone has just a few counts. This specimen includes other DNA sequences encoding the same CDR3. The rearrangement joins TRBV28 to TRBJ1-1; unclear D gene. The CDR3 covers 11 residues. Trimming shortened V by 6 bases and J by 7 bases, and 9 bases separated the two germline ends. Germline V gene lookup returns CDR1 MDHEN and CDR2 SYDVKM. CDR3 nucleotide sequence: TGTGCCAGCAGCTTAAGCGGTGAAGCTTTCTTT. The encoded protein is CASSLSGEAFF.

In this sample, this clone turned up once. The V and J genes are TRBV18 and TRBJ1-2, with D tentatively TRBD1 (6 bases). V shed 3 bases and J shed 1 base, with 12 bases lying between them. Germline CDR1 is KGHSH and CDR2 is LQKENI. CDR3 length: 15 residues. CDR3 protein: CASSPRDTFNYGYTF. For the CDR3, the DNA is TGTGCCAGCTCACCCCGGGACACCTTTAACTATGGCTACACCTTC.

V is TRBV13 and J is TRBJ2-7; D is unclear. V was clipped by 8 bases and J by 0 bases, with 8 bases between them. The V gene's germline CDR1 is PRHDT and CDR2 FYEKMQ (reference sequence). This CDR3 is 12 amino acids long. CDR3 loop: CASGSPSYEQYF. CDR3 DNA: TGTGCCAGCGGGTCCCCCTCCTACGAGCAGTACTTC. Full variable domain (rest looked up from reference TRBV13 and TRBJ2-7): AAGVIQSPRHLIKEKRETATLKCYPIPRHDTVYWYQQGPGQDPQFLISFYEKMQSDKGSIPDRFSAQQFSDYHSELNMSSLELGDSALYFCASGSPSYEQYFGPGTRLTVT.

V usage is TRBV10-3 and J usage is TRBJ1-3; D is undetermined. V was shortened by 6 bases and J by 1 base, with 16 bases between the two germline ends. Germline loops: CDR1 ENHRY, CDR2 SYGVKD. The CDR3 loop spans 16 amino acids. Here the CDR3 reads CAIRAIRVVSGNTIYF. The CDR3 bases are TGTGCCATCAGAGCCATTCGCGTCGTGTCTGGAAACACCATATATTTT.

The V call is TRBV27, the J call TRBJ2-1, with 9 bases fitting TRBD2. The CDR3 sequence is 16 residues long. V gave up 1 base and J gave up 2 bases; unmatched junction bases: 3. Germline V gene lookup returns CDR1 MNHEY and CDR2 SMNVEV (reference sequence). The CDR3 nucleotides are TGTGCCAGCAGTTTATTCCGCGGGGGGGCCTACAATGAGCAGTTCTTC. This sequence encodes CASSLFRGGAYNEQFF.